The sequence of this T cell receptor (beta chain) was determined in a study of spatial heterogeneity in lung cancer. As for the study in general: As counted in raw reads, each unique TCR and UMI combination appeared more than ten times on average. The study's findings and limits: In blood, ubiquitous expanded tumor TCRs appeared more at resection than follow-up.

Time point: blood at routine non-recurrence follow-up after resection. This clonotype was detected a few times. Its target is not known. The library protocol tagged each TCR cDNA with a unique molecular identifier. TCRdb reanalysed the 5' RACE reads using MiXCR and keeps one entry per CDR3 protein. The sample contains under 150,000 distinct CDR3 sequences, under 14% of which appear only once. The V segment lost 9 bases and the J segment 10 bases; nucleotides outside the gene matches: 6. This CDR3 is 12 amino acids long. Germline CDR1 LNHDA, CDR2 SQIVND (reference sequence). The receptor comes from a female donor with early-stage non-small cell lung cancer. Sequencing used PBMCs, obtained at follow-up. The chain joins TRBV19 to TRBJ1-4, with 9 bases fitting TRBD1. The CDR3: CASRDRALKLFF. The DNA for the CDR3 is TGTGCCAGCCGGGACAGGGCCCTAAAACTGTTTTTT.